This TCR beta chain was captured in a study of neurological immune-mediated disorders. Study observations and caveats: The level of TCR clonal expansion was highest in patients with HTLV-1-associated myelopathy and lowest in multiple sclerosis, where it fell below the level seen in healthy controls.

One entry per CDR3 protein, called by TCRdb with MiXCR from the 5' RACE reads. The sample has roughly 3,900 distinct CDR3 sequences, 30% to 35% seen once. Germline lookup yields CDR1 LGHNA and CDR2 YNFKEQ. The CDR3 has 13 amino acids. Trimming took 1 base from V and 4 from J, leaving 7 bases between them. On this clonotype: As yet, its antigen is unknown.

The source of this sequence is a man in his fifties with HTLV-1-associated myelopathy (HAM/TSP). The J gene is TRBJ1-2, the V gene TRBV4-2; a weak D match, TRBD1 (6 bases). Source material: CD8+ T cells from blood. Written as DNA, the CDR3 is TGTGCCAGCAGCCAAGGACAGGTCTATGGCTACACCTTC. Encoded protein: CASSQGQVYGYTF.